Sequencing of this T cell receptor (beta chain) was carried out in a study of blood T cell repertoires in COVID-19. Across the whole study: Whether acute or convalescent, the COVID-19 samples came from the United States, Italy and Spain.

Source study methods: Quantification of nucleated cells was approximated via reference gene primer amplification. Generated by immunoSEQ multiplex PCR, the TCRdb table keeps only in-frame clones and is missing some. V, J and clone size are those of that table, while D and trimming were read from the DNA. The sample comprises 200,000 to 250,000 clones, around 84% of which are singletons, and approximately 4.6% rests with the top ten. From germline, CDR1 is MDHEN and CDR2 SYDVKM. Trimming shortened V by 8 bases and J by 8 bases, and 21 bases separated the two germline ends. The CDR3 has 14 amino acids.

V and J are TRBV28 and TRBJ1-2, with a possible D match to TRBD1 (6 bases). The sample consisted of PBMCs or T cells enriched from blood (not recorded which). The sequence was collected from a man aged 25-40 years with acute COVID-19. The DNA of the CDR3 is TGTGCCAGCCTCCTCGGGCCACAGGGTCAAGGCTACACCTTC. It translates to CASLLGPQGQGYTF.